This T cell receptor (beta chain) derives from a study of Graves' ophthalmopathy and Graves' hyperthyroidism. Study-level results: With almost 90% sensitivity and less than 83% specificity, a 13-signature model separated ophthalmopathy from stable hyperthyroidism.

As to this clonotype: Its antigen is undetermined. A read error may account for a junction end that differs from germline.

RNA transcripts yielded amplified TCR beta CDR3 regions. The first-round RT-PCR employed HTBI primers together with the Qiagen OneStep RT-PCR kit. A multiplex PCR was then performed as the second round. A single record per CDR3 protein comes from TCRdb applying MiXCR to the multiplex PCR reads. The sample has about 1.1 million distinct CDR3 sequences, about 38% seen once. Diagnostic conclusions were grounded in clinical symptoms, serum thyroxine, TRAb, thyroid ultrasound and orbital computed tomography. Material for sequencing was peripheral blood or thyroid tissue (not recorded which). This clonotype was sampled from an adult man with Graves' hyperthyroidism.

The chain's CDR3 is CASSYSQVVNNEAFF. The CDR3 DNA is TGTGCCAGCAGTTACTCACAGGTAGTGAACAATGAAGCTTTCTTT. The rearrangement links TRBV6-5 to TRBJ1-1; the D gene is possibly TRBD1 (5 bases). Germline V lookup: CDR1 MNHEY, CDR2 SVGAGI. The CDR3 length is 15 residues.